This T cell receptor (beta chain) was found in a study of cytomegalovirus exposure and HLA in healthy donors. The PCR ran on 60 Vbeta and 13 Jbeta primers. Assay used: immunoSEQ multiplex PCR; TCRdb lists only in-frame clones, some missing. The sample shows more than 95,000 clones, 76% of them seen only once. This clone turned up a few times. Its cognate antigen is unknown. General study results and limits: A later analysis found common viral pathogens apparently linked to several of the most significant clusters. The study reported that TCR beta sequences accurately predicted HLA-A and HLA-B alleles in most subjects.

This CDR3 contains 13 residues. After removal of 9 bases from V and 0 bases from J, the junction contained 4 bases not matched to a gene. The germline V gene encodes CDR1 MDHEN and CDR2 SYDVKM. This cohort consisted of healthy bone marrow donors. The rearrangement links TRBV28 to TRBJ1-2; TRBD1 agrees at 7 bases. Sequencing was performed on PBMCs. The TCR comes from a man in his forties in good health and CMV-seropositive. Here the CDR3 reads CASSQGANYGYTF. CDR3 in DNA: TGTGCCAGTTCTCAGGGGGCTAACTATGGCTACACCTTC.